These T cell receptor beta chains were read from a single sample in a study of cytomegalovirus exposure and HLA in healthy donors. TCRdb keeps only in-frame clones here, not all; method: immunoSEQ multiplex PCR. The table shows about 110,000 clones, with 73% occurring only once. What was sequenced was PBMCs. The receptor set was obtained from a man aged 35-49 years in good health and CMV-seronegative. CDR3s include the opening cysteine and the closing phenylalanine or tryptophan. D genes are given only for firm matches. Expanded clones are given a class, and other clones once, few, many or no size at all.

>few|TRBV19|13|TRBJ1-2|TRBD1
CASNPGQGLSYTF
TGTGCCAGTAACCCGGGACAGGGCTTGAGCTACACCTTC
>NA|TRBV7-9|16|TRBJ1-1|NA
CASSLRGIGMNTEAFF
TGTGCCAGCAGCTTAAGAGGTATAGGCATGAACACTGAAGCTTTCTTT
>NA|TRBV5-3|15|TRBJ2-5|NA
CARSPAGPGVETQYF
TGTGCCAGAAGCCCCGCTGGACCGGGGGTAGAGACCCAGTACTTC
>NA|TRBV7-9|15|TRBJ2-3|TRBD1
CASVLRGTGADTQYF
TGTGCCAGCGTCCTGCGAGGGACAGGGGCAGATACGCAGTATTTT
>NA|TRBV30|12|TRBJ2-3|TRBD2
CAWSRLAGTQYF
TGTGCCTGGAGTCGACTAGCTGGTACGCAGTATTTT
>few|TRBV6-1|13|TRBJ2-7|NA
CASSEQRSYEQYF
TGTGCCAGCAGTGAACAGAGGTCCTACGAGCAGTACTTC
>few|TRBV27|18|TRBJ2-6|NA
CASSLFGQNPSGANVLTF
TGTGCCAGCAGTTTATTTGGACAGAACCCTTCTGGGGCCAACGTCCTGACTTTC
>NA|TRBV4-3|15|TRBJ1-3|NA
CASSPPPGSGNTIYF
TGCGCCAGCAGCCCCCCGCCGGGCTCTGGAAACACCATATATTTT
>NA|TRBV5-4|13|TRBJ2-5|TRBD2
CASSQTAGETQYF
TGTGCCAGCAGCCAGACAGCGGGGGAGACCCAGTACTTC
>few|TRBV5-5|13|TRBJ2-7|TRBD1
CASSTGTGYEQYF
TGTGCCAGCAGCACCGGGACAGGCTACGAGCAGTACTTC
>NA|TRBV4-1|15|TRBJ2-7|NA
CASSQINRLGYEQYF
TGCGCCAGCAGCCAAATAAACAGGTTGGGCTACGAGCAGTACTTC
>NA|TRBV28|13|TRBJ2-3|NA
CASSLNIADTQYF
TGTGCCAGCAGTTTAAATATCGCAGATACGCAGTATTTT
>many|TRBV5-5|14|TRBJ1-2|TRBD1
CASSSTGDGYGYTF
TGTGCCAGCAGCTCCACAGGGGACGGGTATGGCTACACCTTC
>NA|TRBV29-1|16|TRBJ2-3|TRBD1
CSVGEGQGPHTDTQYF
TGCAGCGTTGGAGAGGGACAGGGTCCCCACACAGATACGCAGTATTTT
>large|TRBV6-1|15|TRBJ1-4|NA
CASSEVEGANEKLFF
TGTGCCAGCAGTGAAGTTGAGGGGGCTAATGAAAAACTGTTTTTT
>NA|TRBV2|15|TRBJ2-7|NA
CASSLSGAGPYEQYF
TGTGCCAGCAGTCTTTCAGGGGCCGGTCCCTACGAGCAGTACTTC
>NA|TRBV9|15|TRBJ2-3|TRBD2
CASSVDGTNGDTQYF
TGTGCCAGCAGCGTAGATGGGACTAATGGAGATACGCAGTATTTT
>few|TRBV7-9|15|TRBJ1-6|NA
CASSLTGQSEAPLHF
TGTGCCAGCAGCTTGACGGGACAATCGGAGGCACCCCTCCACTTT
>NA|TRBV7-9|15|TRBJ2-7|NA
CASSLATGLRNEQYF
TGTGCCAGCAGCTTAGCGACAGGTCTTAGGAACGAGCAGTACTTC
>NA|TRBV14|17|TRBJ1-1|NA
CASSQDLQATMNTEAFF
TGTGCCAGCAGCCAAGATCTACAGGCAACAATGAACACTGAAGCTTTCTTT
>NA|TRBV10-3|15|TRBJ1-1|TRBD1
CAISYRGFDDTEAFF
TGTGCCATCAGTTACAGGGGATTTGACGACACTGAAGCTTTCTTT
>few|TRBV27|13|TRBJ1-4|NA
CASSPTTGEKLFF
TGTGCCAGCAGTCCAACGACAGGTGAAAAACTGTTTTTT
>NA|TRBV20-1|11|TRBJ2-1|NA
CSAPSYNEQFF
TGCAGTGCTCCCAGTTACAATGAGCAGTTCTTC
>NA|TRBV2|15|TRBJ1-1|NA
CASSEAGRVETEAFF
TGTGCCAGCAGTGAAGCGGGCAGGGTTGAAACTGAAGCTTTCTTT
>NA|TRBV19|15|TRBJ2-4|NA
CASSIGGLAKNIQYF
TGTGCCAGTAGTATAGGAGGCCTAGCCAAAAACATTCAGTACTTC
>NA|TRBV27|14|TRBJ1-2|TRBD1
CASRRDRVNYGYTF
TGTGCCAGCAGACGTGACAGGGTTAACTATGGCTACACCTTC
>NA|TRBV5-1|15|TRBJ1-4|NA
CASSLSGQRVEKLFF
TGCGCCAGCAGCTTGTCAGGACAACGGGTTGAAAAACTGTTTTTT
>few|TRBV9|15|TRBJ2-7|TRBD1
CASGLGTGGIYEQYF
TGTGCCAGCGGACTCGGGACAGGGGGAATTTACGAGCAGTACTTC
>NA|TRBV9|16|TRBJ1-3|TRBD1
CASSADRGGSGNTIYF
TGTGCCAGCAGCGCCGACAGGGGTGGGTCAGGAAACACCATATATTTT
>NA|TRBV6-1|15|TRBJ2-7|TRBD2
CASSEPTSGGYEQYF
TGTGCCAGCAGTGAACCGACTAGCGGGGGTTACGAGCAGTACTTC
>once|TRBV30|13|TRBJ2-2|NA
CAWSPGLTGELFF
TGTGCCTGGAGTCCTGGACTCACCGGGGAGCTGTTTTTT
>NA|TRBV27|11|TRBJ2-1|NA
CASRLFDEQFF
TGTGCCAGCAGACTTTTCGATGAGCAGTTCTTC
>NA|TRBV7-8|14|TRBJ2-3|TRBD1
CASSRTGVTDTQYF
TGTGCCAGCAGCCGGACAGGGGTAACAGATACGCAGTATTTT
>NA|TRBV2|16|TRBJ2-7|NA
CASSEGLSRGPYEQYF
TGTGCCAGCAGTGAAGGCCTCTCAAGGGGTCCCTACGAGCAGTACTTC
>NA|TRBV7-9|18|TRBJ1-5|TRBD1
CASSLAPPGQGSNQPQHF
TGTGCCAGCAGCTTAGCGCCTCCGGGACAGGGCAGCAATCAGCCCCAGCATTTT
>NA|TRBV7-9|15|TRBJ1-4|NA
CASSLATGNHEKLFF
TGTGCCAGCAGCTTAGCTACAGGGAATCACGAAAAACTGTTTTTT
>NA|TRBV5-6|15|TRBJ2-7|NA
CASSLGQAFTYEQYF
TGTGCCAGCAGCTTGGGCCAGGCCTTTACCTACGAGCAGTACTTC
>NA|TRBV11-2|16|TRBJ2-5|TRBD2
CASSPGTSGGKETQYF
TGTGCCAGCAGCCCTGGGACTAGCGGGGGGAAAGAGACCCAGTACTTC
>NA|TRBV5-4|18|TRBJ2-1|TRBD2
CASSLDVGGGSSYNEQFF
TGTGCCAGCAGCTTGGATGTCGGGGGGGGAAGCTCCTACAATGAGCAGTTCTTC
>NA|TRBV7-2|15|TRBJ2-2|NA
CASSLVSRYTGELFF
TGTGCCAGCAGCTTAGTTTCCAGATACACCGGGGAGCTGTTTTTT
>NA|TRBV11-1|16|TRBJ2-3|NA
CASSLGDWISTDTQYF
TGTGCCAGCAGCTTAGGGGACTGGATAAGCACAGATACGCAGTATTTT
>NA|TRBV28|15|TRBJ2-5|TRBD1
CASRMEDRFGETQYF
TGTGCCAGCAGGATGGAGGACAGGTTTGGAGAGACCCAGTACTTC
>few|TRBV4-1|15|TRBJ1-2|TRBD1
CASSQDQAQGALPAF
TGCGCCAGCAGCCAAGATCAGGCACAGGGGGCCCTACCAGCCTTC
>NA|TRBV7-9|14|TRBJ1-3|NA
CASSADQVGNTIYF
TGTGCCAGCAGCGCCGACCAGGTCGGAAACACCATATATTTT
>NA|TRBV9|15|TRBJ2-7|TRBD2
CASSVGLAGAHEQYF
TGTGCCAGCAGCGTAGGTCTAGCGGGGGCCCACGAGCAGTACTTC
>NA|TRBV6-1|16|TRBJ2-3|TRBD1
CASSEPGQVVVDTQYF
TGTGCCAGCAGTGAACCCGGACAGGTGGTAGTAGATACGCAGTATTTT
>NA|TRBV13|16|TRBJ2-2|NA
CASSSPGRGRTGELFF
TGTGCCAGCAGCTCCCCCGGCAGGGGGAGGACCGGGGAGCTGTTTTTT
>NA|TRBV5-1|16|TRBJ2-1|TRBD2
CASSELAGGQANEQFF
TGCGCCAGCAGCGAGTTAGCGGGGGGTCAGGCCAATGAGCAGTTCTTC